The entry below describes one T cell receptor beta chain. Beta-chain TCR CDR3 regions were amplified from RNA transcripts. HTBI-primed RT-PCR formed the first round, and a multiplex PCR formed the second. TCRdb re-analysed the multiplex PCR reads in MiXCR, keeping a single row per CDR3 protein. Here the sample spans around 600,000 distinct CDR3 sequences, about 41% being singletons. Certain patients were not enrolled. These were patients with other autoimmune diseases, uncontrolled infections, pregnancy or lactation. The authors diagnosed from clinical symptoms, serum thyroxine, TRAb, thyroid ultrasound and orbital computed tomography. The sample belongs to a study of Graves' ophthalmopathy and Graves' hyperthyroidism. Turning to the study itself: Peripheral blood was gathered at the point of initial diagnosis, before any treatment started.

CDR1 DFQATT and CDR2 SNEGSKA come from the germline V gene (reference sequence). V was cut by 1 base and J by 7 bases, with 16 bases left in between. The length of the CDR3 is 15 residues. The rearrangement links TRBV20-1 to TRBJ1-4, with D unresolved. Sequencing was done on a sample of peripheral blood. This clonotype was obtained from an adult man with Graves' ophthalmopathy. In nucleotides, the CDR3 is TGCAGTGCTAGAGTAGTAGCTCTGAACACTGAAAAACTGTTTTTT. This translates into CSARVVALNTEKLFF.